What follows are 15 T cell receptor beta chains derived from one specimen sequenced in a study of blood T cell repertoires in COVID-19 (dated by TCRdb to between 2020 and 2021). The method was the immunoSEQ multiplex PCR assay. TCRdb re-hosts the immuneACCESS table, in-frame sequences only. Its copies lack some clones; in the studies checked, an unresolved V gene accounts for under half of them, and the cause for the rest is not known. The sample table holds some 200,000 clones, of which around 85% were seen once. Clones ranked in the top ten supply 1.3% of the sample. Sequenced: PBMCs or T cells enriched from blood (not recorded which). The receptor set was obtained from a middle-aged woman with acute COVID-19.

The chain is built from TRBV5-5 and TRBJ2-1; 7 positions agree with TRBD1. CDR3 length equals 16 residues. Germline values: CDR1 SGHKS, CDR2 YYEKEE (reference sequence). Germline trimming cut 4 bases from V and 7 bases from J; bases unmatched to any gene: 14. In DNA form, the CDR3 reads TGTGCCAGCAGCCCTGACCCGGGACAGAAGAAGAATGAGCAGTTCTTC. It codes for CASSPDPGQKKNEQFF.

The rearrangement uses TRBV7-9 and TRBJ2-5; D might be TRBD2 (7 bases). This CDR3 comprises 17 residues. Trimming removed 5 bases at V and 1 base at J, with 20 bases between. Germline V gives CDR1 SEHNR, CDR2 FQNEAQ (reference sequence). The DNA for the CDR3 is TGTGCCAGCAGCCCGCCCCAAGGGGGGGACCCCCAAGAGACCCAGTACTTC. It translates to CASSPPQGGDPQETQYF.

The J gene is TRBJ2-1, the V gene TRBV27; 8 nucleotides line up with TRBD2. The germline V gene encodes CDR1 MNHEY and CDR2 SMNVEV (reference sequence). The CDR3 covers 14 residues. With V trimmed by 5 bases and J by 4 bases, 4 bases remained unmatched. The CDR3 DNA follows: TGTGCCAGCAGTCCCGGACTAGCATACAATGAGCAGTTCTTC. Amino acids: CASSPGLAYNEQFF.

V is TRBV6-6 and J is TRBJ1-2; perhaps TRBD1 as D (5 bases). Trimming took 0 bases from V and 2 from J, leaving 10 bases between them. Germline V lookup: CDR1 MNHNY, CDR2 SVGAGI (reference sequence). CDR3 length: 15 residues. CDR3 protein: CASSYSATANYGYTF. The DNA for the CDR3 is TGTGCCAGCAGTTACTCGGCGACAGCCAACTATGGCTACACCTTC.

The chain recombines TRBV3-1 (or the pseudogene TRBV3-2) with TRBJ2-2; a possible D gene is TRBD2 (5 bases). CDR3 size: 18 residues. Germline values: CDR1 LGHDT, CDR2 YNNKEL (reference sequence). The V and J ends lost 1 base and 2 bases respectively, with 17 bases between them. CDR3 in amino acids: CASSQGKRAVFNTGELFF. CDR3 sequence (DNA): TGTGCCAGCAGCCAAGGCAAGAGGGCCGTATTCAACACCGGGGAGCTGTTTTTT.

This clone was seen ten or more times. V gene TRBV5-1 combines with J gene TRBJ2-2, with a tentative D call TRBD2 (6 bases). CDR1 and CDR2 (germline): SGHRS, YFSETQ. V shed 5 bases and J shed 4 bases, with 15 bases lying between them. The CDR3 spans 15 residues. CDR3: CASSTEAGRTGELFF. CDR3 nucleotide sequence: TGCGCCAGCAGTACCGAGGCGGGGCGCACCGGGGAGCTGTTTTTT.

CDR3 region: CASSLEASGRGGEQFF. In DNA, the CDR3 is TGTGCCAGCAGCTTGGAGGCTAGCGGGAGAGGCGGTGAGCAGTTCTTC. V is TRBV5-4 and J is TRBJ2-1; 10 bases map to TRBD2. V shed 0 bases, J shed 9 bases, and the junction held 9 bases outside the gene matches. CDR3 length: 16 amino acids. From germline, CDR1 is SGHNT and CDR2 YYREEE (reference sequence).

Remarks on this clone: The identical CDR3 is also encoded by other nucleotide sequences in the sample. The chain is built from TRBV5-1 and TRBJ1-1, with D unresolved. The CDR3 is 12 amino acids. V was trimmed by 1 base and J by 2 bases, leaving 3 bases between them. Germline V gene sequence: CDR1 SGHRS, CDR2 YFSETQ. The DNA for the CDR3 is TGCGCCAGCAGCTTGTCTAACACTGAAGCTTTCTTT. The encoded protein is CASSLSNTEAFF. The full variable domain, in which reference TRBV5-1 and TRBJ1-1 provide the parts outside the CDR3, is KAGVTQTPRYLIKTRGQQVTLSCSPISGHRSVSWYQQTPGQGLQFLFEYFSETQRNKGNFPGRFSGRQFSNSRSEMNVSTLELGDSALYLCASSLSNTEAFFGQGTRLTVV.

The chain recombines TRBV7-3 with TRBJ2-1, with 7 bases identical to TRBD1. Looked up from germline, CDR1 is SGHTA and CDR2 is FQGTGA. V trimming: 6 bases; J trimming: 4 bases; junction bases outside the gene matches: 15. This CDR3 contains 17 residues. CDR3 residues: CASRGGAGFLPYNEQFF. The CDR3 nucleotides are TGTGCCAGCAGAGGGGGCGCAGGCTTCCTTCCTTACAATGAGCAGTTCTTC.

J is TRBJ1-4 and V is TRBV28, with 11 bases fitting TRBD1. This CDR3 spans 14 amino acids. Per germline, CDR1 MDHEN and CDR2 SYDVKM. V lost 5 bases and J lost 6; bases outside the gene matches: 2. CDR3 residues: CASSRDRGYEKLFF. The DNA for the CDR3 is TGTGCCAGCAGTAGGGACAGGGGGTATGAAAAACTGTTTTTT.

This sequence joins TRBV9 and TRBJ2-5, with 7 bases fitting TRBD1. The J segment lost 2 bases and the V segment lost 3 bases, leaving 4 bases of the junction unmatched. CDR1 is SGDLS, CDR2 YYNGEE, per germline. This CDR3 is 14 amino acids long. CDR3 residues: CASSAADRQETQYF. The CDR3 DNA reads as TGTGCCAGCAGCGCGGCGGACAGGCAAGAGACCCAGTACTTC.

The rearrangement links TRBV21-1 to TRBJ2-3; TRBD2 was called by the table and not checked on the DNA. TRBV21-1 is a pseudogene. This CDR3 is built from 17 residues. CDR3 in DNA: TGTGCCAGCAGCAAACATGGGACTAGCGGGAGCACAGATACGCAGTATTTT. It codes for CASSKHGTSGSTDTQYF.

The V and J genes are TRBV7-2 and TRBJ2-7; 14 bases agree with TRBD2. Trimming took 3 bases from V and 6 from J; bases not matched to a gene: 4. CDR3 size: 15 residues. Per germline, CDR1 SGHTA and CDR2 FQGNSA. CDR3 nucleotide sequence: TGTGCCAGCAGCTTCCAAGGGACTAGCGGGGGCGAGCAGTACTTC. This sequence encodes CASSFQGTSGGEQYF.

The rearrangement links TRBV15 to TRBJ2-5; tentatively, D is TRBD2 (6 bases). The germline CDR1 and CDR2 sequences are LNHNV and YYDKDF (reference sequence). Trimming pared 5 bases from V and 7 bases from J, leaving 29 bases between. The CDR3 is 18 residues long. This CDR3 reads CATSDSRVQRVVIGTQYF. The CDR3 coding sequence is TGTGCCACCAGCGATTCCAGGGTTCAGCGGGTGGTTATCGGGACCCAGTACTTC.

The chain combines TRBV9 with TRBJ1-1; TRBD1 agrees at 12 bases. The CDR3 is 17 amino acids. The ends lost 4 bases at V and 5 bases at J; junction bases unmatched: 12. In germline, CDR1 is SGDLS, CDR2 YYNGEE. The CDR3 DNA is TGTGCCAGCAGCTCGCCCGGGACAGGGGGCGGAAGGACTGAAGCTTTCTTT. This translates into CASSSPGTGGGRTEAFF. Combining the CDR3 with reference TRBV9 and TRBJ1-1 gives the whole variable domain DSGVTQTPKHLITATGQRVTLRCSPRSGDLSVYWYQQSLDQGLQFLIQYYNGEERAKGNILERFSAQQFPDLHSELNLSSLELGDSALYFCASSSPGTGGGRTEAFFGQGTRLTVV.